This T cell receptor (beta chain) derives from a study of T cell repertoires in cytomegalovirus infection. About the study: It was recently identified HLA-C-restricted and well-studied HLA-B-restricted CMV epitopes that the study used. In public TCR beta signatures, there were indications of both CMV infection and matching HLA type.

General study results and limits: The cumulative frequency of public TCR beta families distinguished individuals who carried CMV together with the relevant HLA. There were HLA-C-restricted CMV-specific TCR beta clonotypes dominating the ex vivo response.

TCRdb called the reads again in MiXCR, with one record for every CDR3 protein. The top ten clones hold about an eighth of a sample with 310,000 or so distinct CDR3 sequences, 20% to 30% of them seen once. This clonotype was picked up many times. What it recognizes is unknown. The CDR3 has 20 residues. Germline V gene data show CDR1 as SGHTA and CDR2 as FQGNSA. V lost 1 base and J lost 1; bases outside the gene matches: 16. The sequencing used cultured PBMCs, collected from culture after CMV antigen stimulation. V and J are TRBV7-2 and TRBJ2-3; 8 positions agree with TRBD2. This sequence was found in a human donor in good health (CMV status not recorded). Some clones in this sample may be carry-over from other donors' samples. In DNA form, the CDR3 reads TGTGCCAGCAGCTTAGTCGCGTCTAGCGGGCGGTCTAGTGGCACAGATACGCAGTATTTT. Protein: CASSLVASSGRSSGTDTQYF.